These 19 T cell receptor beta chains share one sample of origin, sequenced in a study of blood T cell repertoires in COVID-19. The assay was immunoSEQ multiplex PCR, and TCRdb's table has in-frame clones only and misses some. In the table there are about 270,000 clones, approximately 81% of which are singletons. The sequencing input was peripheral blood. The receptor set was obtained from an older woman with active or convalescent COVID-19.

This clone appeared a single time. The V and J genes are TRBV30 and TRBJ1-6; the D gene is possibly TRBD1 (6 bases). The germline CDR1 and CDR2 sequences are GTSNPN and SVGIG (reference sequence). V was cut by 1 base and J by 1 base, with 14 bases left in between. This CDR3 contains 17 residues. The CDR3 sequence: CAWSANTGRSYNSPLHF. In DNA, the CDR3 is TGTGCCTGGAGTGCGAATACAGGGAGATCCTATAATTCACCCCTCCACTTT.

In its sample, this clone was seen once. The chain joins TRBV12-3 or TRBV12-4 to TRBJ1-2; a possible D gene is TRBD1 (6 bases). CDR3 length: 13 residues. Trimming took off 5 bases at V and 2 bases at J, with 9 bases between the two ends. CDR3 DNA: TGTGCCAGCAGTCAAGGACAGAACTATGGCTACACCTTC. Amino acids: CASSQGQNYGYTF.

The chain links TRBV19 to TRBJ2-3; 13 positions match TRBD2. This CDR3 is built from 18 residues. The germline V gene encodes CDR1 LNHDA and CDR2 SQIVND (reference sequence). Trimming took 6 bases from V and 7 from J; bases not matched to a gene: 16. CDR3 bases: TGTGCCAGTAGGGGACTAGCGGGGACGAGTATCGATGTGAATACGCAGTATTTT. This codes for CASRGLAGTSIDVNTQYF.

This chain joins TRBV20-1 and TRBJ2-7; no definite D call. CDR1 and CDR2 (germline): DFQATT, SNEGSKA (reference sequence). V dropped 3 bases and J dropped 9 bases, with 12 bases sitting between them. The CDR3 is 11 residues long. CDR3 loop: CSASSLGRQYF. CDR3 DNA sequence: TGCAGTGCTAGCAGTCTTGGTCGGCAGTACTTC.

The J gene is TRBJ2-1, the V gene TRBV7-9; weak D call: TRBD1 (6 bases). The CDR3 has 13 amino acids. Germline loops: CDR1 SEHNR, CDR2 FQNEAQ (reference sequence). Trimming cost V 5 bases and J 4 bases, with 9 bases left between them. This CDR3 is CASSLGTYNEQFF. The CDR3 DNA sequence: TGTGCCAGCAGCCTCGGGACATACAATGAGCAGTTCTTC.

This clone was recorded at least ten times. The rearrangement links TRBV21-1 to TRBJ2-7; TRBD1 is taken as the D call from the table, unchecked against the DNA. TRBV21-1 is shown as a pseudogene. The CDR3 loop spans 16 amino acids. CDR3 amino acids: CASSTLGGTVNYEQYF. CDR3 sequence (DNA): TGTGCCAGCAGCACCCTAGGAGGGACAGTAAACTACGAGCAGTACTTC.

The chain is built from TRBV14 and TRBJ2-3; D possibly corresponds to TRBD1 (6 bases). This CDR3 spans 15 amino acids. Trimming stripped 0 bases from V and 4 bases from J, with 11 bases between. Germline-derived CDR1 and CDR2 are SGHDN and FVKESK. CDR3 DNA: TGTGCCAGCAGCCAAGACTACAGGGCCCCAGATACGCAGTATTTT. Residues: CASSQDYRAPDTQYF.

The chain carries TRBV12-5 and TRBJ2-5; TRBD1 matches 7 bases. The CDR3 runs 15 residues. V was clipped by 6 bases and J by 5 bases; unmatched bases: 12. Germline assignment: CDR1 LGHNT and CDR2 FRNRAP. The CDR3 here is CASGLDSGQRETQYF. CDR3 in DNA: TGTGCTAGTGGCCTGGATTCGGGACAGAGGGAGACCCAGTACTTC.

The chain couples TRBV14 to TRBJ2-5; D is ambiguous. Trimming shortened V by 0 bases and J by 2 bases, and 7 bases separated the two germline ends. The CDR3 consists of 14 residues. Germline CDR1 is SGHDN and CDR2 is FVKESK. The chain's CDR3 is CASSQEAAQETQYF. CDR3 nucleotide sequence: TGTGCCAGCAGCCAAGAGGCGGCTCAAGAGACCCAGTACTTC.

The rearrangement uses TRBV6-5 and TRBJ2-3; 10 bases line up with TRBD2. The CDR3 has 14 residues. The germline gives CDR1 MNHEY, CDR2 SVGAGI. With V trimmed by 7 bases and J by 6 bases, 7 bases remained unmatched. The CDR3 nucleotides read TGTGCCAGCAAAAGCGGGGGGGCGTGGGATACGCAGTATTTT. Its translation: CASKSGGAWDTQYF.

The chain combines TRBV5-3 with TRBJ1-5, with 8 nucleotides matching TRBD1. TRBV5-3 is placed among ORFs of uncertain function. This CDR3 has 19 residues. With V trimmed by 3 bases and J by 0 bases, 14 bases remained unmatched. The CDR3: CARSWATDRGGDSNQPQHF. DNA for the CDR3: TGTGCCAGAAGCTGGGCTACCGACAGGGGAGGGGATAGCAATCAGCCCCAGCATTTT.

CDR3 DNA sequence: TGTGCCAGCAGGCCGACGGAGTACAATGAGCAGTTCTTC. Amino acid sequence: CASRPTEYNEQFF. The rearrangement uses TRBV6-5 and TRBJ2-1; D is unresolved. V lost 6 bases and J lost 4, with 10 bases in between. Germline lookup yields CDR1 MNHEY and CDR2 SVGAGI. The CDR3 is 13 amino acids.

This clone was observed a few times. The chain links TRBV29-1 to TRBJ2-7; TRBD1 matches at 7 bases. Germline V gene sequence: CDR1 SQVTM, CDR2 ANQGSEA. V shed 5 bases, J shed 0 bases, and the junction held 10 bases outside the gene matches. The CDR3 has 15 amino acids. This chain's CDR3 is CSVLGTGDSSYEQYF. Here the CDR3 DNA reads TGCAGCGTTCTTGGCACAGGGGACAGCTCCTACGAGCAGTACTTC.

This chain links TRBV11-2 with TRBJ2-1, with 10 bases fitting TRBD2. In germline, CDR1 is SGHAT, CDR2 FQNNGV. After removal of 4 bases from V and 2 bases from J, the junction contained 8 bases not matched to a gene. This CDR3 spans 17 amino acids. For the CDR3, the DNA is TGTGCCAGCAGCTCCCAACCAGCGGGGGGGCCCTACAATGAGCAGTTCTTC. Its translation: CASSSQPAGGPYNEQFF.

The chain employs TRBV4-3 and TRBJ2-1; 9 bases agree with TRBD2. The CDR3 runs to 17 residues. Germline assignment: CDR1 LGHNA and CDR2 YSLEER. J gave up 4 bases and V 0 bases, and 7 bases lay outside the gene matches. The CDR3 DNA reads as TGCGCCAGCAGCCAAGATAGGGGACTAGCCATTTACAATGAGCAGTTCTTC. This encodes CASSQDRGLAIYNEQFF.

The chain uses TRBV11-2 and TRBJ1-1; possible D gene TRBD1, 5 bases. V was shortened by 5 bases and J by 6 bases, with 16 bases between the two germline ends. Germline CDR1 is SGHAT and CDR2 is FQNNGV. The CDR3 is made up of 14 amino acids. CDR3 nucleotides: TGTGCCAGCAGCAACCGGGACTTAGTCCCTGAAGCTTTCTTT. Translating it yields CASSNRDLVPEAFF.

V and J are TRBV5-8 and TRBJ1-2; perhaps TRBD1 as D (5 bases). Trimming removed 5 bases from V and 4 bases from J, with 15 bases in between. Germline lookup yields CDR1 SGHTS and CDR2 YDEGEE. This CDR3 region has 14 residues. CDR3 DNA: TGTGCCAGCAGTTCCCTGCAGGGTTTCTATGGCTACACCTTC. This gives the protein CASSSLQGFYGYTF.

This clone was seen only a few times. J is TRBJ1-5 and V is TRBV19; TRBD1 aligns across 7 bases. CDR1 is LNHDA and CDR2 is SQIVND in the germline V gene (reference sequence). There are 12 residues in the CDR3. Trimming took 6 bases from V and 8 from J; bases not matched to a gene: 4. CDR3: CASRGQGEPQHF. DNA for the CDR3: TGTGCCAGTAGAGGGCAGGGGGAGCCCCAGCATTTT.

The rearrangement joins TRBV21-1 to TRBJ1-2; TRBD1, the table's D call, was not compared with the DNA. TRBV21-1 is a recognized pseudogene. CDR3 length: 16 amino acids. CDR3 loop: CASSKVDRESNYGYTF. DNA of the CDR3: TGTGCCAGCAGCAAAGTTGACAGGGAATCTAACTATGGCTACACCTTC.